The 18 T cell receptor beta chains below were found in one sample sequenced in a study of Graves' ophthalmopathy and Graves' hyperthyroidism. The sequenced template was RNA, covering the TCR beta CDR3 region. The workflow started with a first-round RT-PCR run with HTBI primers and then moved on to a second-round multiplex PCR. TCRdb ran MiXCR on the multiplex PCR reads and lists one entry per CDR3 protein. The sample lists around 1,200,000 distinct CDR3 sequences, 35% to 40% occurring once. Sequencing input: peripheral blood or thyroid tissue (not recorded which). Receptors were obtained from an adult man with Graves' hyperthyroidism.

As to this clonotype: With a much larger clone just one base away, this may be a read error. The chain recombines TRBV10-3 with TRBJ1-5; D remains ambiguous. Trimming stripped 7 bases from V and 3 bases from J, with 13 bases between. Germline values: CDR1 ENHRY, CDR2 SYGVKD. The length of the CDR3 is 14 residues. CDR3 region: CAINKRADNQPQHF. Here the CDR3 DNA reads TGTGCCATCAATAAGAGGGCCGACAATCAGCCCCAGCATTTT.

This clonotype was recorded at least ten times. The rearrangement uses TRBV7-9 and TRBJ2-7; tentatively, D is TRBD2 (7 bases). Germline values: CDR1 SEHNR, CDR2 FQNEAQ (reference sequence). Deletions cut 9 bases from V and 3 bases from J, with 15 bases between. This CDR3 spans 13 amino acids. DNA of the CDR3: TGTGCCAGTGTGGGCGGGGGCGACTACGAGCAGTACTTC. Amino acids: CASVGGGDYEQYF.

Notes on this clonotype: A junction boundary mismatches the germline segment, possibly from a read error. The V and J genes are TRBV12-3 or TRBV12-4 and TRBJ2-2; TRBD2 agrees at 11 bases. The CDR3 is 15 amino acids. The CDR3 here is CASSPGTSGVGEVFF. As DNA, the CDR3 is TGTGCCAGCAGTCCAGGGACTAGCGGAGTAGGGGAGGTGTTTTTT.

This clonotype appeared a few times. This rearrangement joins TRBV12-3 or TRBV12-4 to TRBJ1-5, with TRBD1 matching 7 bases. With 5 bases clipped from V and 2 bases from J, the junction kept 9 bases outside the gene matches. The CDR3 runs 16 residues. CDR3 in amino acids: CASSTLPQGGNQPQHF. The CDR3, as DNA: TGTGCCAGCAGTACACTACCTCAGGGGGGCAATCAGCCCCAGCATTTT.

The V call is TRBV28, the J call TRBJ1-2, with D hard to call. Trimming cost V 2 bases and J 4 bases, with 11 bases left between them. Germline CDR1 and CDR2: MDHEN and SYDVKM. The CDR3 has 14 amino acids. The CDR3 sequence: CASSLGQTGYGYTF. The CDR3 DNA is TGTGCCAGCAGTTTAGGGCAGACTGGCTATGGCTACACCTTC.

The genes are TRBV10-3 and TRBJ2-5, with 8 bases matching TRBD1. This CDR3 has 15 residues. V dropped 10 bases and J dropped 3; count of bases not matched to a gene: 13. The germline V gene has CDR1 ENHRY and CDR2 SYGVKD. The CDR3 region has the DNA TGTGCCAGCAGGACTCCTACAGGGGGGAAAGAGACCCAGTACTTC. As protein: CASRTPTGGKETQYF.

At least ten counts were recorded for this clonotype. The chain joins TRBV9 to TRBJ2-5; 9 bases align to TRBD1. In germline, CDR1 is SGDLS, CDR2 YYNGEE. Unmatched junction bases numbered 8, after V lost 4 bases and J lost 4 bases. The CDR3 covers 15 residues. DNA of the CDR3: TGTGCCAGCAGCCCGAGAACAGGGGGCGGAGAGACCCAGTACTTC. Translated: CASSPRTGGGETQYF.

This sequence joins TRBV20-1 and TRBJ1-6; D is unclear. The germline CDR1 and CDR2 sequences are DFQATT and SNEGSKA (reference sequence). CDR3 length: 15 amino acids. Trimming took 6 bases from V and 5 from J, leaving 17 bases between them. The CDR3 DNA reads as TGCAGTGCCGACCCCCCGGGTATCGATAATTCACCCCTCCACTTT. Protein sequence: CSADPPGIDNSPLHF.

The chain employs TRBV6-6 and TRBJ1-5; D possibly corresponds to TRBD1 (5 bases). This CDR3 is built from 15 residues. V was shortened by 2 bases and J by 4 bases, with 12 bases between the two germline ends. Germline V gene data show CDR1 as MNHNY and CDR2 as SVGAGI (reference sequence). The CDR3, as DNA: TGTGCCAGCAGTTACAGGGGCGGTAGGAATCAGCCCCAGCATTTT. Translation gives CASSYRGGRNQPQHF.

This chain connects TRBV7-2 to TRBJ1-5; TRBD1 matches at 7 bases. Germline V gene data show CDR1 as SGHTA and CDR2 as FQGNSA. The CDR3 has 12 residues. The ends lost 6 bases at V and 13 bases at J; junction bases unmatched: 9. The CDR3 sequence: CASRNRDREQHF. The CDR3, as DNA: TGTGCCAGCAGGAATAGGGACAGAGAGCAGCATTTT. Supplemented by reference TRBV7-2 and TRBJ1-5, the full variable domain reads GAGVSQSPSNKVTEKGKDVELRCDPISGHTALYWYRQSLGQGLEFLIYFQGNSAPDKSGLPSDRFSAERTGGSVSTLTIQRTQQEDSAVYLCASRNRDREQHFGDGTRLSIL.

This sequence joins TRBV6-1 and TRBJ1-1; the D is unclear. V was cut by 10 bases and J by 4 bases, with 10 bases left in between. This CDR3 is built from 11 residues. Germline V CDR1 and CDR2: MNHNS, SASEGT. The CDR3 is CATRLGTEAFF. CDR3 bases: TGTGCCACACGTCTCGGCACTGAAGCTTTCTTT.

Concerning this clonotype itself: A much larger clone lies a single base off, so this may be a read error. The rearrangement uses TRBV6-5 and TRBJ1-2; tentatively, D is TRBD1 (6 bases). Germline V gene data show CDR1 as MNHEY and CDR2 as SVGAGI. The length of the CDR3 is 15 residues. The ends were cut back, 7 bases at V and 4 bases at J, with 19 bases in the middle. As DNA, the CDR3 is TGTGCCAGCAAGACCGGGACAAGCGTAGGCTATGGCTACACCTTC. Its protein product is CASKTGTSVGYGYTF.

This clonotype has at least ten counts. The chain uses TRBV10-3 and TRBJ1-1, with 12 bases aligning to TRBD1. V dropped 10 bases and J dropped 6; count of bases not matched to a gene: 6. Per the germline V gene, CDR1 is ENHRY and CDR2 is SYGVKD. CDR3 size: 13 residues. The CDR3 nucleotides are TGTGCCACCATGGGGACAGGGGGCCCTGAAGCTTTCTTT. Protein product: CATMGTGGPEAFF.

The CDR3: CASSSRAGTSALSETQYF. CDR3 coding DNA: TGTGCCAGCAGCAGCAGGGCCGGGACTAGCGCCCTCTCCGAGACCCAGTACTTC. V usage is TRBV11-1 and J usage is TRBJ2-5, with 10 bases that match TRBD2. CDR3 size: 18 residues. Per germline, CDR1 SGHAT and CDR2 FQDESV (reference sequence). V shed 5 bases and J 5 bases; nucleotides not matched to a gene: 17.

The chain combines TRBV6-5 with TRBJ2-7, with TRBD1 identical over 8 bases. The CDR3 has 14 residues. V was clipped by 8 bases and J by 3 bases; unmatched bases: 9. Per germline, CDR1 MNHEY and CDR2 SVGAGI. The CDR3 is CASSKGQEYYEQYF. The DNA for the CDR3 is TGTGCCAGCTCGAAGGGACAGGAGTACTACGAGCAGTACTTC.

This chain uses TRBV20-1 with TRBJ2-2; D is undetermined. Deletions cut 1 base from V and 6 bases from J, with 9 bases between. This CDR3 comprises 13 residues. The germline gives CDR1 DFQATT, CDR2 SNEGSKA (reference sequence). The CDR3 bases are TGCAGTGCTAGAGTGTGGGTAGCCGGGGAGCTGTTTTTT. This gives the protein CSARVWVAGELFF.

J is TRBJ2-5 and V is TRBV9, with D perhaps matching TRBD1 or TRBD2 (5 bases each). Germline loops: CDR1 SGDLS, CDR2 YYNGEE. There are 17 residues in the CDR3. Between the trimmed V and J ends, which lost 0 bases and 4 bases, there was a span of 19 bases. This CDR3 reads CASSVAQGYGRGETQYF. DNA for the CDR3: TGTGCCAGCAGCGTAGCCCAGGGTTATGGACGGGGAGAGACCCAGTACTTC.

About this clonotype itself: This CDR3 fails to terminate in the conserved phenylalanine or tryptophan, so it likely reflects a read error. The DNA is omitted, as the CDR3 cannot be located on it reliably, and the CDR3 follows TCRdb's listing. This chain uses TRBV10-3 with TRBJ1-1. The CDR3 adds up to 8 amino acids, both ends counted. In germline, CDR1 is ENHRY, CDR2 SYGVKD. The CDR3: CASTPGSS.